The 19 T cell receptor beta chains in this list originate from one sample, sequenced in a study of human T cells and chemical hapten exposure. TCRdb reanalysed the RACE reads using MiXCR and keeps one entry per CDR3 protein. The sample lists about 73,000 distinct CDR3 sequences; 7.5% to 9.5% were seen once. Time point defined: patch test 2, 6 weeks after DPC sensitization. As to treatment: therapeutic diphenylcyclopropenone sensitization with weekly scalp DPC. This specimen consisted of whole blood, obtained in connection with sensitization to the hapten diphenylcyclopropenone (DPC). These receptors came from a woman in her forties or fifties with alopecia areata. Some clones in this sample may be carry-over from other donors' samples.

This clonotype appeared many times. The J gene is TRBJ1-4, the V gene TRBV5-1; D may be TRBD1 (5 bases). CDR3 length equals 14 residues. Per the germline V gene, CDR1 is SGHRS and CDR2 is YFSETQ. V dropped 4 bases and J dropped 5 bases, with 12 bases sitting between them. The CDR3 reads CASSPPGPNEKLFF. The CDR3 bases are TGCGCCAGCAGCCCTCCGGGACCGAATGAAAAACTGTTTTTT.

V gene TRBV19 combines with J gene TRBJ2-5; D call uncertain. The CDR3 runs to 11 residues. Germline CDR1 and CDR2: LNHDA and SQIVND (reference sequence). The ends were cut back, 4 bases at V and 5 bases at J, with 5 bases in the middle. The CDR3 coding sequence is TGTGCCAGTAGTAGAGAGGAGACCCAGTACTTC. Encoded protein: CASSREETQYF.

The CDR3 DNA reads TGTGCCACCAGTGAGAGGTTGGGTCAGCCCCAGCATTTT. It codes for CATSERLGQPQHF. The rearrangement uses TRBV24-1 and TRBJ1-5, with unresolved D. Germline V gene data show CDR1 as KGHDR and CDR2 as SFDVKD. This CDR3 has 13 amino acids. Between the trimmed V and J ends, which lost 4 bases and 6 bases, there was a span of 9 bases.

This clonotype was recorded at least ten times. The CDR3 does not close with the conserved phenylalanine or tryptophan, likely indicating a read error. The limits of the CDR3 on the DNA are not certain, so only TCRdb's listed CDR3 is given. The V and J genes are TRBV4-1 and TRBJ1-1; TRBD1 is the table's D call and was not checked against the DNA. The CDR3 contains 15 residues when both ends are counted. Germline CDR1 MGHRA, CDR2 YSYEKL. The CDR3 sequence: CASSQDSPPALPGII.

The chain uses TRBV2 and TRBJ1-5; tentative D call: TRBD1 (5 bases). V gave up 3 bases and J gave up 0 bases, with 9 bases separating them. Looked up from germline, CDR1 is SNHLY and CDR2 is FYNNEI. This CDR3 comprises 15 residues. CDR3: CASSERGNSNQPQHF. CDR3 sequence (DNA): TGTGCCAGCAGTGAGAGGGGAAATAGCAATCAGCCCCAGCATTTT.

The chain joins TRBV20-1 to TRBJ1-3; no firm D call. The CDR3 loop spans 13 amino acids. The germline V gene encodes CDR1 DFQATT and CDR2 SNEGSKA (reference sequence). V shed 6 bases and J shed 0 bases, with 9 bases lying between them. The DNA of the CDR3 is TGCAGTGCAGAGGTTCACTCTGGAAACACCATATATTTT. Protein: CSAEVHSGNTIYF.

This chain links TRBV5-1 with TRBJ2-1; either TRBD1 or TRBD2 may supply D (7 bases each). Germline-derived CDR1 and CDR2 are SGHRS and YFSETQ. The V gene lost 4 bases and the J gene lost 2 bases, with 13 bases spanning the gap. The CDR3 totals 15 residues. Here the CDR3 DNA reads TGCGCCAGCAGCATCTCAGGGGGGGCCTACAATGAGCAGTTCTTC. Its protein product is CASSISGGAYNEQFF. Full variable domain (missing parts from reference TRBV5-1 and TRBJ2-1): KAGVTQTPRYLIKTRGQQVTLSCSPISGHRSVSWYQQTPGQGLQFLFEYFSETQRNKGNFPGRFSGRQFSNSRSEMNVSTLELGDSALYLCASSISGGAYNEQFFGPGTRLTVL.

The rearrangement uses TRBV7-8 and TRBJ1-1, with D possibly TRBD1 on 6 matching bases. The germline V gene encodes CDR1 SGHVS and CDR2 FQNEAQ. The CDR3 totals 14 residues. Trimming removed 5 bases at V and 6 bases at J, with 16 bases between. Written as DNA, the CDR3 is TGTGCCAGCAGCCTAACAGGGTACGTCGCTGAAGCTTTCTTT. Protein product: CASSLTGYVAEAFF.

The sample holds a few counts of this clonotype. The junction differs from germline at one of its ends, possibly a read error. This rearrangement joins TRBV12-3 or TRBV12-4 to TRBJ2-1, with D perhaps matching TRBD1 or TRBD2 (5 bases each). This CDR3 contains 12 residues. DNA of the CDR3: TGTGCCAGCAGTTTAGAAGTAGGGGAGCCGTTCTTC. Translation: CASSLEVGEPFF.

The gene calls are TRBV2 and TRBJ2-3; 9 positions agree with TRBD2. V lost 7 bases to trimming and J lost 1 base; unmatched junction nucleotides: 9. The CDR3 is 16 amino acids. Germline lookup yields CDR1 SNHLY and CDR2 FYNNEI. The CDR3 region has the DNA TGTGCCAGCACCCGCAGTAGCGGGGGAGGCACAGATACGCAGTATTTT. It yields the protein CASTRSSGGGTDTQYF. Based on the CDR3 plus reference TRBV2 and TRBJ2-3, the full variable domain is EPEVTQTPSHQVTQMGQEVILRCVPISNHLYFYWYRQILGQKVEFLVSFYNNEISEKSEIFDDQFSVERPDGSNFTLKIRSTKLEDSAMYFCASTRSSGGGTDTQYFGPGTRLTVL.

The V gene is TRBV7-6, the J gene TRBJ1-4; no reliable D call. The germline CDR1 and CDR2 sequences are SGHVS and FNYEAQ. The CDR3 has 15 amino acids. Trimming removed 1 base at V and 0 bases at J, with 6 bases between. DNA for the CDR3: TGTGCCAGCAGCTTAGTCGCAGCAACTAATGAAAAACTGTTTTTT. Its protein is CASSLVAATNEKLFF.

This clonotype occurred a few times. The CDR3 coding sequence is TGTGCCATCAGCACCACAGGGCCCGGTCAGCCCCAGCATTTT. Protein sequence: CAISTTGPGQPQHF. This chain connects TRBV10-3 to TRBJ1-5, with D perhaps matching TRBD1 (6 bases). The CDR3 has 14 residues. Germline loops: CDR1 ENHRY, CDR2 SYGVKD. Trimming cost V 6 bases and J 6 bases, with 15 bases left between them.

The CDR3 nucleotides are TGTGCCAGCAGTGAACAGGGGGCAGGCGGGGAGCTGTTTTTT. This encodes CASSEQGAGGELFF. The rearrangement uses TRBV6-1 and TRBJ2-2; TRBD1 agrees at 8 bases. Trimming at V came to 2 bases and at J to 7 bases, leaving 3 bases not matched to a gene. The germline V gene encodes CDR1 MNHNS and CDR2 SASEGT. CDR3 size: 14 residues.

V usage is TRBV2 and J usage is TRBJ2-6, with D uncertain. The CDR3 covers 15 residues. Deletions cut 5 bases from V and 0 bases from J, with 8 bases between. Per germline, CDR1 SNHLY and CDR2 FYNNEI. CDR3 in DNA: TGTGCCAGCAGTTTGGATCGCTCTGGGGCCAACGTCCTGACTTTC. Translation gives CASSLDRSGANVLTF. The complete variable domain, with remaining parts taken from reference TRBV2 and TRBJ2-6, reads EPEVTQTPSHQVTQMGQEVILRCVPISNHLYFYWYRQILGQKVEFLVSFYNNEISEKSEIFDDQFSVERPDGSNFTLKIRSTKLEDSAMYFCASSLDRSGANVLTFGAGSRLTVL.

This clonotype occurred many times. The chain combines TRBV20-1 with TRBJ2-1, with TRBD2 matching over 9 bases. The germline V gene encodes CDR1 DFQATT and CDR2 SNEGSKA (reference sequence). CDR3 size: 14 residues. With V trimmed by 3 bases and J by 7 bases, 7 bases remained unmatched. This chain's CDR3 is CSARISREGNEQFF. The CDR3 coding sequence is TGCAGTGCTAGGATCTCGCGGGAGGGTAATGAGCAGTTCTTC.

The CDR3 reads CSVRVGAISSGQYF. The CDR3 region has the DNA TGCAGTGTCAGGGTTGGGGCCATCTCTTCAGGGCAGTATTTT. V usage is TRBV20-1 and J usage is TRBJ2-3; a weak D match, TRBD1 (5 bases). CDR1 is DFQATT and CDR2 is SNEGSKA in the germline V gene (reference sequence). The CDR3 is 14 residues long. Trimming shortened V by 7 bases and J by 11 bases, and 25 bases separated the two germline ends.

The CDR3 DNA reads TGCGCCAGCAGCTTGGAGGCCGGGACTAGCGGGAGGGCCACCTACGAGCAGTACTTC. This sequence encodes CASSLEAGTSGRATYEQYF. The V call is TRBV5-1, the J call TRBJ2-7; 16 bases line up with TRBD2. The CDR3 has 19 residues. Germline V lookup: CDR1 SGHRS, CDR2 YFSETQ. The V segment lost 0 bases and the J segment 2 bases; nucleotides outside the gene matches: 8.

The rearrangement links TRBV2 to TRBJ1-1, with a weak D call TRBD1 (5 bases). Trimming shortened V by 3 bases and J by 3 bases, and 8 bases separated the two germline ends. The germline CDR1 and CDR2 sequences are SNHLY and FYNNEI. The CDR3 has 13 residues. The CDR3 reads CASSERGYTEAFF. The CDR3, as DNA: TGTGCCAGCAGTGAGAGGGGTTACACTGAAGCTTTCTTT.

The chain couples TRBV11-2 to TRBJ2-3; 12 bases match TRBD2. The CDR3 has 18 residues. V lost 2 bases, J lost 2 bases, and 8 bases stayed unmatched. CDR1 is SGHAT, CDR2 FQNNGV, per germline. The CDR3 here is CASSLRSLAGGYTDTQYF. CDR3 coding DNA: TGTGCCAGCAGCTTAAGGTCGCTAGCGGGGGGGTACACAGATACGCAGTATTTT.